These 19 T cell receptor beta chains were sequenced from one sample in a study of cytomegalovirus exposure and HLA in healthy donors. PCR was performed using 60 Vbeta and 13 Jbeta primers. This table comes from immunoSEQ multiplex PCR, and its TCRdb copy is limited to in-frame clones, with some not included. The data show around 180,000 clones, about 80% seen once. The sample taken for sequencing was PBMCs. These TCRs come from a middle-aged woman in good health and CMV-seronegative.

The chain employs TRBV29-1 and TRBJ1-4, with TRBD1 as a possible D gene (5 bases). Germline values: CDR1 SQVTM, CDR2 ANQGSEA. V was shortened by 6 bases and J by 5 bases, with 10 bases between the two germline ends. The CDR3 is made up of 12 amino acids. This CDR3 is CSVWGGNEKLFF. Written as DNA, the CDR3 is TGCAGCGTCTGGGGGGGAAATGAAAAACTGTTTTTT.

V and J are TRBV6-5 and TRBJ1-1; TRBD1 aligns across 8 bases. J lost 7 bases, V lost 6 bases, and 10 bases had no gene match. The CDR3 has 14 amino acids. Germline CDR1 MNHEY, CDR2 SVGAGI. CDR3: CASRIQGEGGEAFF. Written as DNA, the CDR3 is TGTGCCAGCAGGATACAGGGGGAGGGTGGTGAAGCTTTCTTT.

This chain connects TRBV7-2 to TRBJ1-5, with D possibly being TRBD1 (6 bases). V dropped 4 bases and J dropped 4 bases, with 8 bases sitting between them. The CDR3 has 13 amino acids. Germline V gene sequence: CDR1 SGHTA, CDR2 FQGNSA. DNA for the CDR3: TGTGCCAGCAGCTCCAGGGGTAATCAGCCCCAGCATTTT. It translates to CASSSRGNQPQHF.

The rearrangement links TRBV9 to TRBJ2-1, with a tentative D call TRBD1 (6 bases). CDR1 is SGDLS and CDR2 is YYNGEE in the germline V gene. The CDR3 is 13 amino acids. V gave up 4 bases and J gave up 10 bases, with 15 bases separating them. The CDR3 DNA sequence: TGTGCCAGCAGCTCCCTACAGGGTCTAGAGCAGTTCTTC. Amino acid sequence: CASSSLQGLEQFF.

The table lists this clone with a few counts. The CDR3 bases are TGTGCCAGCAGCTTAAACAGGGGCGGCTACGAGCAGTACTTC. It codes for CASSLNRGGYEQYF. The chain uses TRBV11-2 and TRBJ2-7, with 7 bases identical to TRBD1. Germline trimming cut 2 bases from V and 3 bases from J; bases unmatched to any gene: 4. CDR1 SGHAT and CDR2 FQNNGV come from the germline V gene. The CDR3 length is 14 residues.

The V and J genes are TRBV6-1 and TRBJ1-1, with TRBD1 as a possible D gene (6 bases). CDR3 size: 14 residues. The V gene's germline CDR1 is MNHNS and CDR2 SASEGT. V was trimmed by 6 bases and J by 0 bases, leaving 11 bases between them. The CDR3 DNA sequence: TGTGCCAGCAGCCCAACAGGGATGAACACTGAAGCTTTCTTT. This sequence encodes CASSPTGMNTEAFF.

The V call is TRBV27, the J call TRBJ1-2, with 8 bases matching TRBD1. The length of the CDR3 is 14 residues. CDR1 and CDR2 (germline): MNHEY, SMNVEV (reference sequence). The V segment lost 5 bases and the J segment 4 bases; nucleotides outside the gene matches: 6. The DNA of the CDR3 is TGTGCCAGCAGTACACTGGACAGGGCCTATGGCTACACCTTC. Its translation is CASSTLDRAYGYTF.

Comment on this clone: In the same sample, other DNA sequences code for this CDR3. The chain is built from TRBV5-4 and TRBJ2-6, with D tentatively TRBD2 (5 bases). The CDR3 length is 16 residues. Trimming took 3 bases from V and 0 from J, leaving 10 bases between them. Per the germline V gene, CDR1 is SGHNT and CDR2 is YYREEE (reference sequence). CDR3 sequence: CASSWPGISGANVLTF. DNA for the CDR3: TGTGCCAGCAGCTGGCCGGGAATCTCTGGGGCCAACGTCCTGACTTTC.

The CDR3 loop is CSVVEDNTQYF. CDR3 DNA sequence: TGCAGCGTTGTAGAGGACAATACGCAGTATTTT. This sequence joins TRBV29-1 and TRBJ2-3; D perhaps matches TRBD1 (5 bases). Germline V gene data show CDR1 as SQVTM and CDR2 as ANQGSEA. The CDR3 extends over 11 amino acids. V was cut by 4 bases and J by 7 bases, with 9 bases left in between.

This chain connects TRBV7-2 to TRBJ2-5; D perhaps matches TRBD2 (6 bases). Deletions cut 5 bases from V and 3 bases from J, with 13 bases between. This CDR3 is built from 14 residues. Germline CDR1 SGHTA, CDR2 FQGNSA. The CDR3 region has the DNA TGTGCCAGCAGCCCGCGGGGCGGAAAAGAGACCCAGTACTTC. Translation: CASSPRGGKETQYF. Together with reference TRBV7-2 and TRBJ2-5, the CDR3 gives the full variable domain: GAGVSQSPSNKVTEKGKDVELRCDPISGHTALYWYRQSLGQGLEFLIYFQGNSAPDKSGLPSDRFSAERTGGSVSTLTIQRTQQEDSAVYLCASSPRGGKETQYFGPGTRLLVL.

The genes are TRBV28 and TRBJ1-1; TRBD1 is a possible D gene (5 bases). The CDR3 loop spans 14 amino acids. Trimming took off 5 bases at V and 4 bases at J, with 14 bases between the two ends. Germline CDR1 MDHEN, CDR2 SYDVKM. The CDR3 DNA is TGTGCCAGCAGTCCCTCTCGGGGGAGCACTGAAGCTTTCTTT. This gives the protein CASSPSRGSTEAFF.

The chain joins TRBV4-2 to TRBJ2-1; 7 bases line up with TRBD2. V shed 0 bases, J shed 9 bases, and the junction held 5 bases outside the gene matches. Germline V gives CDR1 LGHNA, CDR2 YNFKEQ. The CDR3 runs to 14 residues. The DNA for the CDR3 is TGTGCCAGCAGCCAAGATAGGGAGGGGAGTGAGCAGTTCTTC. This sequence encodes CASSQDREGSEQFF.

The rearrangement joins TRBV6-5 to TRBJ2-3, with a tentative D call TRBD1 (6 bases). Trimming shortened V by 1 base and J by 5 bases, and 13 bases separated the two germline ends. The CDR3 is 15 residues long. Germline V gene lookup returns CDR1 MNHEY and CDR2 SVGAGI. This CDR3 is CASSYFGQNEDTQYF. In nucleotides, the CDR3 is TGTGCCAGCAGTTACTTCGGACAGAACGAAGATACGCAGTATTTT.

The chain combines TRBV11-2 with TRBJ1-3; unclear D gene. Germline V lookup: CDR1 SGHAT, CDR2 FQNNGV. The CDR3 is 13 amino acids. Trimming pared 5 bases from V and 4 bases from J, leaving 9 bases between. CDR3 sequence reads: CASSPTRGNTIYF. In DNA, the CDR3 is TGTGCCAGCAGCCCCACGAGGGGAAACACCATATATTTT.

The rearrangement links TRBV10-3 to TRBJ2-1; the D gene is possibly TRBD2 (5 bases). Germline V gives CDR1 ENHRY, CDR2 SYGVKD. Between the trimmed V and J ends, which lost 6 bases and 3 bases, there was a span of 15 bases. This CDR3 spans 15 amino acids. Here the CDR3 DNA reads TGTGCCATCAGCCACGGAGCGGTCATCTACAATGAGCAGTTCTTC. Its translation: CAISHGAVIYNEQFF.

This clone has a single count. The chain recombines TRBV2 with TRBJ2-5; 11 bases fit TRBD1. The germline V gene encodes CDR1 SNHLY and CDR2 FYNNEI. The J segment lost 4 bases and the V segment lost 7 bases, leaving 8 bases of the junction unmatched. This CDR3 has 15 residues. The CDR3 loop reads CASKSDRGRGETQYF. The CDR3 DNA is TGTGCCAGCAAATCGGACAGGGGGCGCGGAGAGACCCAGTACTTC.

The genes are TRBV7-9 and TRBJ2-7, with 10 bases matching TRBD1. CDR1 and CDR2 (germline): SEHNR, FQNEAQ (reference sequence). The junction had 13 bases not matched to a gene; V was cut back by 5 bases and J by 3 bases. The CDR3 is made up of 17 amino acids. The CDR3 DNA follows: TGTGCCAGCAGCCGGGGGACAGGGGATTATGGGGTCTACGAGCAGTACTTC. As protein: CASSRGTGDYGVYEQYF.

CDR3 in amino acids: CASSLGRGSDGYTF. CDR3 nucleotides: TGCGCCAGCAGCTTGGGGAGGGGTTCTGATGGCTACACCTTC. This chain joins TRBV5-1 and TRBJ1-2; the D gene is possibly TRBD1 (5 bases). Germline V gene data show CDR1 as SGHRS and CDR2 as YFSETQ. The CDR3 spans 14 residues. V was trimmed by 0 bases and J by 6 bases, leaving 12 bases between them.

This chain links TRBV5-1 with TRBJ1-1; possibly TRBD1 for D (6 bases). In germline, CDR1 is SGHRS, CDR2 YFSETQ. V lost 0 bases and J 6 bases, leaving 12 bases between the germline ends. The CDR3 has 14 amino acids. The CDR3, as DNA: TGCGCCAGCAGCTTGGAGTGGACAGCCGCTGAAGCTTTCTTT. As protein: CASSLEWTAAEAFF.